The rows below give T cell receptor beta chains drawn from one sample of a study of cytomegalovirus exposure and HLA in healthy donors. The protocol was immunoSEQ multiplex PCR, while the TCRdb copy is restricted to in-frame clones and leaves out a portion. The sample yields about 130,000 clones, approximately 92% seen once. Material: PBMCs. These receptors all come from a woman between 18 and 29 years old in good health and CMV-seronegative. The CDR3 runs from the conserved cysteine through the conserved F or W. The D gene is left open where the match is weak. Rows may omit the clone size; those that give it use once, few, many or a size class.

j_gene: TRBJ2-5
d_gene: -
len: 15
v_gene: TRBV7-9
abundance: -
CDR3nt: TGTGCCAGCAGCTCCGGGGGGCGGGTACAAGAGACCCAGTACTTC
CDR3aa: CASSSGGRVQETQYF

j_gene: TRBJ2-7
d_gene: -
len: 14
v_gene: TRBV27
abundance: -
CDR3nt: TGTGCCAGCCGCACTGGGGACACATACTACGAGCAGTACTTC
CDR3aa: CASRTGDTYYEQYF

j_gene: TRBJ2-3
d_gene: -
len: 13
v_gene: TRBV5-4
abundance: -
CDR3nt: TGTGCCAGCAGCATGACTGGCACAGATACGCAGTATTTT
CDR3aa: CASSMTGTDTQYF

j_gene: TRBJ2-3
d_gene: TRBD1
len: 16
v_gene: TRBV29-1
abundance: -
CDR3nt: TGCAGCGTTGAAGGCGGCAGGGGGCACGGCACAGATACGCAGTATTTT
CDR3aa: CSVEGGRGHGTDTQYF

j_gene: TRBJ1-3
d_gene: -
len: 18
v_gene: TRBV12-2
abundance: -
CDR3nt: TGTGCAAGTCGCGGACCTACTTTACAGGCTCTTCTCGGGAACACCATATATTTT
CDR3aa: CASRGPTLQALLGNTIYF

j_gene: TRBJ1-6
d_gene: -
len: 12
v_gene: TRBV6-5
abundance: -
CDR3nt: TGTGCCAGTTTGACAGGAGATTCACCCCTCCACTTT
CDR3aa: CASLTGDSPLHF

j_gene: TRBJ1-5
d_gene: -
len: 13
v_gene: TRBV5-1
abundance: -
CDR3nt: TGCGCCAGCAGCTTAGAGGACCGGGGTCCCCAGCATTTT
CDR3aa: CASSLEDRGPQHF

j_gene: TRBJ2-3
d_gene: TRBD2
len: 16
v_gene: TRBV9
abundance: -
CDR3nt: TGTGCCAGCAGCGCCGGGACTAGCGGGCCCTCAGATACGCAGTATTTT
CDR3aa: CASSAGTSGPSDTQYF

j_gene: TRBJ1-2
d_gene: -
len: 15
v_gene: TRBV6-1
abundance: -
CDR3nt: TGTGCCAGCAGTGAATTTCGGGTCAAGGACTATGGCTACACCTTC
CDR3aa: CASSEFRVKDYGYTF

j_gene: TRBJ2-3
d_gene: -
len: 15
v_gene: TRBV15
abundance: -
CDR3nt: TGTGCCACCAGCAGAGAAAGGGGCAGCACAGATACGCAGTATTTT
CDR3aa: CATSRERGSTDTQYF

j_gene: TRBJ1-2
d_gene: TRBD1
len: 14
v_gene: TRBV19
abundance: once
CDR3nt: TGTGCCAGTAGTGCCTACAGGGGCGAAGATGGCTACACCTTC
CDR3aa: CASSAYRGEDGYTF

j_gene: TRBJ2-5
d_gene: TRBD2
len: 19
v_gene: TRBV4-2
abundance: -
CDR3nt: TGTGCCAGCAGCCAAGACGGTCTAGCGGGGGGGATGGATCAAGAGACCCAGTACTTC
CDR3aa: CASSQDGLAGGMDQETQYF

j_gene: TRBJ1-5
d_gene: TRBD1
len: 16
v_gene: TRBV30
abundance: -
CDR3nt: TGTGCCTGGAGTGTACAGGGGGCTCATAGCAATCAGCCCCAGCATTTT
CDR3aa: CAWSVQGAHSNQPQHF

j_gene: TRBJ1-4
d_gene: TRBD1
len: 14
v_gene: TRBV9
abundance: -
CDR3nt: TGTGCCAGCAGCGATGCGACAGGGAGAGAAAAACTGTTTTTT
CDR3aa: CASSDATGREKLFF

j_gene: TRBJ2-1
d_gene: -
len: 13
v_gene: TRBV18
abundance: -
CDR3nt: TGTGCCAGCTCACCCCAATCAGGGGACGAGCAGTTCTTC
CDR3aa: CASSPQSGDEQFF

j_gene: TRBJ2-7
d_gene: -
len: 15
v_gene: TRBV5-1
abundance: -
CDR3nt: TGCGCCAGCAGCTTGGGGCAGGCCCTCTCCTACGAGCAGTACTTC
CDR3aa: CASSLGQALSYEQYF

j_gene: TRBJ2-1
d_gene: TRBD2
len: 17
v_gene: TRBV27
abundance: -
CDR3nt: TGTGCCAGCAGACTCCGACTAGCGGGGTCCTCCTATAATGAGCAGTTCTTC
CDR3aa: CASRLRLAGSSYNEQFF

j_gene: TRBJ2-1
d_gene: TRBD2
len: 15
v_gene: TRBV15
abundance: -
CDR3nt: TGTGCCACCAGCAGAGTAGGACTAGACTACAATGAGCAGTTCTTC
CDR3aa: CATSRVGLDYNEQFF

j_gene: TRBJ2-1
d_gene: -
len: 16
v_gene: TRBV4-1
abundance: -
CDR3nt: TGCGCCAGCAGCCAAATCGGCGGGGGCACCTACAATGAGCAGTTCTTC
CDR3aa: CASSQIGGGTYNEQFF

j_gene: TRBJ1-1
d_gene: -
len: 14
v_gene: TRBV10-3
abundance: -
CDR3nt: TGTGCCATCAACCCAGGGGAGGGCGTAACTGAAGCTTTCTTT
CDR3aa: CAINPGEGVTEAFF

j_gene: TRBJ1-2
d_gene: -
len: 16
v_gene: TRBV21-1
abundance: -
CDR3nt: TGTGCCAGCAGCAAACCCGGGACAGGGGCCCACTATGGCTACACCTTC
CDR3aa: CASSKPGTGAHYGYTF

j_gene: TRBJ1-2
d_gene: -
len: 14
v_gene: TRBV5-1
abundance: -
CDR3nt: TGCGCCAGCAGTCCGGGGGGAAGTAACTATGGCTACACCTTC
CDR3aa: CASSPGGSNYGYTF

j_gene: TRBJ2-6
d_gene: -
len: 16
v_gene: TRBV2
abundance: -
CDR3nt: TGTGCGATCAATCAGGGAAGAGGCACTGGGGCCAACGTCCTGACTTTC
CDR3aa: CAINQGRGTGANVLTF

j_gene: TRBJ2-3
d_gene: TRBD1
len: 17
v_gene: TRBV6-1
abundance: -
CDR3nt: TGTGCCAGCAGAGAAGACATGGGACAGGGGGGCACAGATACGCAGTATTTT
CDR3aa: CASREDMGQGGTDTQYF

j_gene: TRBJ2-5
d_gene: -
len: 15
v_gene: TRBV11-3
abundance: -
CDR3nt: TGTGCCAGCAGCTTAGGGGGGGGCCCCCAAGAGACCCAGTACTTC
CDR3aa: CASSLGGGPQETQYF

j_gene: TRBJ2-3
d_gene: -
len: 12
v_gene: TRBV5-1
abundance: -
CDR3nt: TGCGCCAGCAGCTTACCAGGGTATACGCAGTATTTT
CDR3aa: CASSLPGYTQYF

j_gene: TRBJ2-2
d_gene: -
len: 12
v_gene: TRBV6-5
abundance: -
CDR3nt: TGTGCCAGCAGTTCTTTAACAGACCAGCTGTTTTTT
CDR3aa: CASSSLTDQLFF

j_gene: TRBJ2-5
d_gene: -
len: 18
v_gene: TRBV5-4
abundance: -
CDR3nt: TGTGCCAGCAGCGCGGGATCGGCCTCCCTTCCCCGACAAGAGACCCAGTACTTC
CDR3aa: CASSAGSASLPRQETQYF

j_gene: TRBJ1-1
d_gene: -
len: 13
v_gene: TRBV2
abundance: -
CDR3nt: TGTGCCAGCAGTGATGAGGGAGGCACTGAAGCTTTCTTT
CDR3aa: CASSDEGGTEAFF

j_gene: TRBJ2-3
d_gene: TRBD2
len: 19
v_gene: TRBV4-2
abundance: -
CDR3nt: TGTGCCAGCAGCCAAGAAAAAACTGTTGGTAGCGGGGGCTTTGATACGCAGTATTTT
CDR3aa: CASSQEKTVGSGGFDTQYF

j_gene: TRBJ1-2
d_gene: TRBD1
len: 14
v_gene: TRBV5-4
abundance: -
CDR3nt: TGTGCCAGCACCAATGTCCAGGGGGCTGGCGGCTACACCTTC
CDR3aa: CASTNVQGAGGYTF

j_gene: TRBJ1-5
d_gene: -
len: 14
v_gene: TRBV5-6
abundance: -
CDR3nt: TGTGCCAGCTGCGAACAGGGAGGCAATCAGCCCCAGCATTTT
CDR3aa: CASCEQGGNQPQHF

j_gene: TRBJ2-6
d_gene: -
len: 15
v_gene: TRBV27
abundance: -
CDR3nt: TGTGCCAGCAGCGAATTCAGCTCTGGGGCCAACGTCCTGACTTTC
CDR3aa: CASSEFSSGANVLTF

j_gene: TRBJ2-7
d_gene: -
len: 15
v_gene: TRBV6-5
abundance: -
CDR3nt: TGTGCCAGCAGCCGACACCGCCTCCGATCCTACGAGCAGTACTTC
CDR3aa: CASSRHRLRSYEQYF

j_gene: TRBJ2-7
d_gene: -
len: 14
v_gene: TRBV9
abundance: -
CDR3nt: TGTGCCAGCAGCGTAGGATCAGGGTTCTTGGAGCAGTACTTC
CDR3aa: CASSVGSGFLEQYF

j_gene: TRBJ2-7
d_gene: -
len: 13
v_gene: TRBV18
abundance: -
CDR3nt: TGTGCCAGCTCACCTCTGGGACTCTACGAGCAGTACTTC
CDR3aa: CASSPLGLYEQYF

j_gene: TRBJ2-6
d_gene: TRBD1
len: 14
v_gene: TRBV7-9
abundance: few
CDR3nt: TGTGCCAGCAGCTTAGGGCCAGGGGGCAACGTCCTGACTTTC
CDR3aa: CASSLGPGGNVLTF

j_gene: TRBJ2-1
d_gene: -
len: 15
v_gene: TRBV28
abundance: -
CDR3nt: TGTGCCAGCAGTTCAGAGACAGCTTCCTACAATGAGCAGTTCTTC
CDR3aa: CASSSETASYNEQFF

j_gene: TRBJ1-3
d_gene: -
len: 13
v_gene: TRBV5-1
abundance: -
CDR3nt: TGCGCCAGCAGCGACATAGGAGGAAACACCATATATTTT
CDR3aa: CASSDIGGNTIYF

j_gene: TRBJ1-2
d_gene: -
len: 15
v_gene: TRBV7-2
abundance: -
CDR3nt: TGTGCCAGCAGCTTGAACCCGGGGGGAACGGGTGGCTACACCTTC
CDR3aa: CASSLNPGGTGGYTF

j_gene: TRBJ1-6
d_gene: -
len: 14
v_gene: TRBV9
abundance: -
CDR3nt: TGTGCCAGCAGCGTAGGTCGGTATAATTCACCCCTCCACTTT
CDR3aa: CASSVGRYNSPLHF

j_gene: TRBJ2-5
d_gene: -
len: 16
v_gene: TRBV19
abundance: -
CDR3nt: TGTGCCAGTAGCCCCAGACTGGGGCGGCCCGGGCAGACCCAGTACTTC
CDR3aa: CASSPRLGRPGQTQYF

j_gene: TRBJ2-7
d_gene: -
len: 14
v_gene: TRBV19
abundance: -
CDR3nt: TGTGCCAGTTCATCCCCCTTCGGGACCTACGAGCAGTACTTC
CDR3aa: CASSSPFGTYEQYF

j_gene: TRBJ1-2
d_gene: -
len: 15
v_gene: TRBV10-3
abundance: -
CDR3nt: TGTGCCATCAGTGAATCCGGAGGGGAGGGATATGGCTACACCTTC
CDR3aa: CAISESGGEGYGYTF

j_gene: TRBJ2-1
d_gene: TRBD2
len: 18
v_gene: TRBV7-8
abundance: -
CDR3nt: TGTGCCAGCAGCTTAAGTGTGGTGAGAACGGGGGGTCACAATGAGCAGTTCTTC
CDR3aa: CASSLSVVRTGGHNEQFF